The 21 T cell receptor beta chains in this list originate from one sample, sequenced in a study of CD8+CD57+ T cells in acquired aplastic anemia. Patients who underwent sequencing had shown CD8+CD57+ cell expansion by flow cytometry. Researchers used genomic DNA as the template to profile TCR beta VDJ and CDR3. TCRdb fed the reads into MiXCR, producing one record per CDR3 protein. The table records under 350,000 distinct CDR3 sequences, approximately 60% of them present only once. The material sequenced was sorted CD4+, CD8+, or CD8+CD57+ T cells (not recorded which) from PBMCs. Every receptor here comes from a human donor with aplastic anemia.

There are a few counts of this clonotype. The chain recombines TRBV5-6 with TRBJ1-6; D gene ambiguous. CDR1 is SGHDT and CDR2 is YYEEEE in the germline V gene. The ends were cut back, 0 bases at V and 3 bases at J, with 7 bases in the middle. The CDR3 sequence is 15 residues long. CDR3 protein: CASSLGRNYNSPLHF. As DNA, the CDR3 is TGTGCCAGCAGCTTGGGCAGAAACTATAATTCACCCCTCCACTTT.

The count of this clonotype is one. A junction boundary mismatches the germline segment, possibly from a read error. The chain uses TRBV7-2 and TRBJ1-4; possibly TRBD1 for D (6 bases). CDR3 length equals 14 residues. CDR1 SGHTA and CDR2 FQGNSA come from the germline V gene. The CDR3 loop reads CASRGAETNEKLLF. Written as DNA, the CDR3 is TGTGCCAGCAGGGGGGCGGAAACTAATGAAAAACTGCTTTTT.

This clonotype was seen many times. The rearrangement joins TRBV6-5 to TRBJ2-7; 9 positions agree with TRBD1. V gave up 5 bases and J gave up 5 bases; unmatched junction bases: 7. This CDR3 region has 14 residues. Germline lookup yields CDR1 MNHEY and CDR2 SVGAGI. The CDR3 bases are TGTGCCAGCAGTCTCTACAGGGGGCAGGACGAGCAGTACTTC. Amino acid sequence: CASSLYRGQDEQYF.

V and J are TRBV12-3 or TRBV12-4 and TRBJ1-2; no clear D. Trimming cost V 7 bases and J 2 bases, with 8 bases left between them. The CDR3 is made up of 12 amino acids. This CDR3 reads CASIEANYGYTF. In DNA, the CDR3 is TGTGCCAGCATCGAGGCCAACTATGGCTACACCTTC.

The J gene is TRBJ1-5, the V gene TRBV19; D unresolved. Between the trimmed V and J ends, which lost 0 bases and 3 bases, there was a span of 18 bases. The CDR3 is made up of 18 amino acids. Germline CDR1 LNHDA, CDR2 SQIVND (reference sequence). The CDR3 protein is CASSIDSSIGVPNQPQHF. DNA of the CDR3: TGTGCCAGTAGTATAGATAGCTCTATCGGAGTTCCCAATCAGCCCCAGCATTTT.

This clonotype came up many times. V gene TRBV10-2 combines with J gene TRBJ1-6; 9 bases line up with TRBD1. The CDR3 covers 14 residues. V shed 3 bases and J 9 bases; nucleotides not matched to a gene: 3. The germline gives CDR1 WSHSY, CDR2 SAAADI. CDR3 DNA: TGCGCCAGCAGTGATTTGGGACAGGGTTCACCCCTCCACTTT. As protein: CASSDLGQGSPLHF.

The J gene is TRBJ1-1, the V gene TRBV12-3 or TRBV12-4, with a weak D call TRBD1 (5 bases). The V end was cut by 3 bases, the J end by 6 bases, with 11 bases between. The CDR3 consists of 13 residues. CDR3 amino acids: CASSLGGIAEAFF. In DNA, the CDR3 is TGTGCCAGCAGTTTGGGGGGGATCGCTGAAGCTTTCTTT.

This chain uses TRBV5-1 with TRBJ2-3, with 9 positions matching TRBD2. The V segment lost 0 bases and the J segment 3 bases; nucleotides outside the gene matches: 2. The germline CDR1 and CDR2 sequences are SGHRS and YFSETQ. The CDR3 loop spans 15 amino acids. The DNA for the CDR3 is TGCGCCAGCAGCTTGGTGGGACTAGCTACAGATACGCAGTATTTT. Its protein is CASSLVGLATDTQYF. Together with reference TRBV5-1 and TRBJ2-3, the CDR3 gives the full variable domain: KAGVTQTPRYLIKTRGQQVTLSCSPISGHRSVSWYQQTPGQGLQFLFEYFSETQRNKGNFPGRFSGRQFSNSRSEMNVSTLELGDSALYLCASSLVGLATDTQYFGPGTRLTVL.

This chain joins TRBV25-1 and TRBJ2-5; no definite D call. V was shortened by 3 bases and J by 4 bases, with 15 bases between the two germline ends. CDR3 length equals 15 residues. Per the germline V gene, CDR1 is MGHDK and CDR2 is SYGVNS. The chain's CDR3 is CASSDQLAVGETQYF. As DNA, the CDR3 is TGTGCCAGCAGTGATCAGTTGGCCGTCGGAGAGACCCAGTACTTC.

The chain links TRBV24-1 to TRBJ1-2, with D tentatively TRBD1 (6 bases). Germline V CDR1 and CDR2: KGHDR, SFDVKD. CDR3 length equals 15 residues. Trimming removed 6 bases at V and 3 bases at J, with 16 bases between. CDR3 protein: CATSPVRHRDYGYTF. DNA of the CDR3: TGTGCCACCAGTCCAGTCCGGCACAGGGACTATGGCTACACCTTC.

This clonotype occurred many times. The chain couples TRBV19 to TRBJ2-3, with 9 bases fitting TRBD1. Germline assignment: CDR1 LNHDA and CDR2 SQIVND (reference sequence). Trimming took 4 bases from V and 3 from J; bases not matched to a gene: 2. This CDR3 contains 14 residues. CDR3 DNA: TGTGCCAGTAGTAGGGACAGGGTAACAGATACGCAGTATTTT. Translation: CASSRDRVTDTQYF.

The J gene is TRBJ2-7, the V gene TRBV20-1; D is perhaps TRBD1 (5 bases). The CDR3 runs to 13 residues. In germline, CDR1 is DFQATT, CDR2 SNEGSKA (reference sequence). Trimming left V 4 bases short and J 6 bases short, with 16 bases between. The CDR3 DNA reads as TGCAGTGCTACATCAGGGAAGGATGGCGAGCAGTACTTC. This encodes CSATSGKDGEQYF.

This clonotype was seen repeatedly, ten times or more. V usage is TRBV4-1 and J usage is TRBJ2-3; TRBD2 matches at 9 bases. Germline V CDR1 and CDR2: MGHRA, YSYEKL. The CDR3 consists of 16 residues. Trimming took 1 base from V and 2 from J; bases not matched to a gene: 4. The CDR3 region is CASSQVAGANTDTQYF. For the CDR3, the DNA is TGCGCCAGCAGCCAAGTAGCGGGGGCCAACACAGATACGCAGTATTTT.

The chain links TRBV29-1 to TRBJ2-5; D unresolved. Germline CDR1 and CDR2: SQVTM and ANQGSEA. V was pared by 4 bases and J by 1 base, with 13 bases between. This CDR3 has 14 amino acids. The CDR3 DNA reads TGCAGCGTTGGTACTACAGCAGTCCAAGAGACCCAGTACTTC. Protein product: CSVGTTAVQETQYF.

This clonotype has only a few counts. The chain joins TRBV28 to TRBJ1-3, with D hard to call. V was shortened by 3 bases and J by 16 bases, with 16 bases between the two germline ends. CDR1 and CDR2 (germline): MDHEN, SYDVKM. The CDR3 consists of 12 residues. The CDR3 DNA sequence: TGTGCCAGCAGTTTGTACACCGGGAAATGGTATTTT. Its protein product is CASSLYTGKWYF.

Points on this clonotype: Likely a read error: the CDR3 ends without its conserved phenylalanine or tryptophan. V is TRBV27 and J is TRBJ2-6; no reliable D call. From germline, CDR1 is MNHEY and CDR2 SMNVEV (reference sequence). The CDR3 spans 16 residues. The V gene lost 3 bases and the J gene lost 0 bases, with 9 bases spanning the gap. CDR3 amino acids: CASSLYGSSGANVLTV. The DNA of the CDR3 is TGTGCCAGCAGTTTGTATGGCAGCTCTGGGGCCAACGTCCTGACTGTC.

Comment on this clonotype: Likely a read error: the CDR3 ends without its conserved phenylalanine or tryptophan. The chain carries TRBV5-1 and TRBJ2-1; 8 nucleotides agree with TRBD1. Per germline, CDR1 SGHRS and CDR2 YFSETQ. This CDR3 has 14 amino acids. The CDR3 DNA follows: TGCGCCAGCAGCTTCGGGACAGGCTACGATGAGCAGTTCCTC. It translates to CASSFGTGYDEQFL.

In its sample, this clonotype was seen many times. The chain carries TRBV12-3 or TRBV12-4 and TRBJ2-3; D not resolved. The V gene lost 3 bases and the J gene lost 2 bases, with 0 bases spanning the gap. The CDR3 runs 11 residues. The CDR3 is CASSFTDTQYF. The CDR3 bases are TGTGCCAGCAGTTTCACAGATACGCAGTATTTT.

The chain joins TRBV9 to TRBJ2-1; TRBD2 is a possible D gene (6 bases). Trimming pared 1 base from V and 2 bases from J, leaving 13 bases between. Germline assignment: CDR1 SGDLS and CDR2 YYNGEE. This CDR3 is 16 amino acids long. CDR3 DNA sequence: TGTGCCAGCAGCGTATACACTAGCTCGGCCTACAATGAGCAGTTCTTC. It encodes CASSVYTSSAYNEQFF.

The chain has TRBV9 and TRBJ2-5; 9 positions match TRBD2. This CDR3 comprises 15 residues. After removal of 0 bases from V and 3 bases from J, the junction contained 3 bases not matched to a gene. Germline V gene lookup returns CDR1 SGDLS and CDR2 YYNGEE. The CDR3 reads CASSVDRGGEETQYF. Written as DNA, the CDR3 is TGTGCCAGCAGCGTAGATCGCGGGGGGGAAGAGACCCAGTACTTC. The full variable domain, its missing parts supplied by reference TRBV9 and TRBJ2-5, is DSGVTQTPKHLITATGQRVTLRCSPRSGDLSVYWYQQSLDQGLQFLIQYYNGEERAKGNILERFSAQQFPDLHSELNLSSLELGDSALYFCASSVDRGGEETQYFGPGTRLLVL.

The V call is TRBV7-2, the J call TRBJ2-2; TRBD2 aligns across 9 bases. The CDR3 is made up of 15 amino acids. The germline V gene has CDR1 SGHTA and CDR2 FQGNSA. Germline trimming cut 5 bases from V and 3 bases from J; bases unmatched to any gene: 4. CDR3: CASSITSGYTGELFF. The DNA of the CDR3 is TGTGCCAGCAGCATAACTAGCGGGTACACCGGGGAGCTGTTTTTT.